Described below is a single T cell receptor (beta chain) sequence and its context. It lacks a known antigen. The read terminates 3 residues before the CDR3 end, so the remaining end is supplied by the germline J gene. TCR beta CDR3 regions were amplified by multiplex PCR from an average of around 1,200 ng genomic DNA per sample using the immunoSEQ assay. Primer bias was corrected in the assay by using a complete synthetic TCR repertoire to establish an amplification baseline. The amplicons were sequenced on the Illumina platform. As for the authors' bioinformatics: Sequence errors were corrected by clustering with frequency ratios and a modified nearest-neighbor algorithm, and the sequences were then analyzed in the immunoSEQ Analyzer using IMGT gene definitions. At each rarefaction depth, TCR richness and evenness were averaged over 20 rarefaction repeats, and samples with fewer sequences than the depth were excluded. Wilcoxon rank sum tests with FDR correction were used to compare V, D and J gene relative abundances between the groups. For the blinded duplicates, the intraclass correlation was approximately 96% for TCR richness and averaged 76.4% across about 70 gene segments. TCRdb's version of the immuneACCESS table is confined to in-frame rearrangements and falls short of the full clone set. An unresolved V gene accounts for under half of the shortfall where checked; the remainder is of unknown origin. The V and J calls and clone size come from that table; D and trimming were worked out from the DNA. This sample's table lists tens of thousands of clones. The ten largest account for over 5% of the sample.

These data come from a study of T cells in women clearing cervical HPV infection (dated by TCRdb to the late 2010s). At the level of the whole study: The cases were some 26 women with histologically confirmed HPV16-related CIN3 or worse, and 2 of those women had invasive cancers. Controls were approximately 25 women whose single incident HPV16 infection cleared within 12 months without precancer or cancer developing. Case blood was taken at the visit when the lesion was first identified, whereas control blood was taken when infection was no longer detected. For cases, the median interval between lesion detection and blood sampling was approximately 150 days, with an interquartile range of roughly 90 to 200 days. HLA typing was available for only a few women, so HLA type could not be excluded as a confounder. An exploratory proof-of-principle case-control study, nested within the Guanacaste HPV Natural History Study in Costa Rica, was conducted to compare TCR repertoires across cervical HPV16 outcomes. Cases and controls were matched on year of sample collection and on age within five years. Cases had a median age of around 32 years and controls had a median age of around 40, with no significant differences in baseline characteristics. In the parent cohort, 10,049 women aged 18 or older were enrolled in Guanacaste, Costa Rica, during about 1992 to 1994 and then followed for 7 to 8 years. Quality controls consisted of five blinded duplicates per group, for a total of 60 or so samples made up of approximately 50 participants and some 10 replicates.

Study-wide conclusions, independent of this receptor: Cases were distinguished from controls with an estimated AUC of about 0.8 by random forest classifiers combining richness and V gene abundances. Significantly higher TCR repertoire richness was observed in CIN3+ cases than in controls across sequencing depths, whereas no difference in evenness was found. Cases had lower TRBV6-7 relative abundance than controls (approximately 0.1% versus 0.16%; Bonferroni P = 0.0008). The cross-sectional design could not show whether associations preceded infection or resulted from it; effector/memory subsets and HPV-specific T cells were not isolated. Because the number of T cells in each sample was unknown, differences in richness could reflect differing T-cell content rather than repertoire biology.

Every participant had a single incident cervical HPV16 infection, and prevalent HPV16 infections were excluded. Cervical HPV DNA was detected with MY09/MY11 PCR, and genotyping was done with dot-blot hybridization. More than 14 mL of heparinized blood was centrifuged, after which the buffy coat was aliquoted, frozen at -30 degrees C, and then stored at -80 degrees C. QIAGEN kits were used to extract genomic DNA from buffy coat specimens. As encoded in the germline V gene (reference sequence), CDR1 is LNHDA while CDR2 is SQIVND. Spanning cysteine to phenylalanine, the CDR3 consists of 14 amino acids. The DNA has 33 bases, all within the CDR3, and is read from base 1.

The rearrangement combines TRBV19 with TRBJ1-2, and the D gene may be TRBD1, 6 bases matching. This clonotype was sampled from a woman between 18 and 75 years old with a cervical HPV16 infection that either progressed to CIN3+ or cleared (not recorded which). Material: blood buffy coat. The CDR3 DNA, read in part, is TGTGCCAGTAGTACCTGGGACACATTTTCCGGC. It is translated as CASSTWDTFSG. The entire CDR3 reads CASSTWDTFSGYTF.